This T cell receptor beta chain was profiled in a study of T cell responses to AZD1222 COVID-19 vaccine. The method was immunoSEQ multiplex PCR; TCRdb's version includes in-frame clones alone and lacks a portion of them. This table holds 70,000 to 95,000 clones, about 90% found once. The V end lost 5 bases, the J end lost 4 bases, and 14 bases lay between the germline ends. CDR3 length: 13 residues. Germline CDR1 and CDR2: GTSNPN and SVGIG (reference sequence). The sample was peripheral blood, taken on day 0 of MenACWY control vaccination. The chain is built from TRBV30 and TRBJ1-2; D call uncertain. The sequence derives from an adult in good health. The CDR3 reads CAWSTGLSYGYTF. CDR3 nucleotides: TGTGCCTGGTCGACGGGCCTAAGCTATGGCTACACCTTC.